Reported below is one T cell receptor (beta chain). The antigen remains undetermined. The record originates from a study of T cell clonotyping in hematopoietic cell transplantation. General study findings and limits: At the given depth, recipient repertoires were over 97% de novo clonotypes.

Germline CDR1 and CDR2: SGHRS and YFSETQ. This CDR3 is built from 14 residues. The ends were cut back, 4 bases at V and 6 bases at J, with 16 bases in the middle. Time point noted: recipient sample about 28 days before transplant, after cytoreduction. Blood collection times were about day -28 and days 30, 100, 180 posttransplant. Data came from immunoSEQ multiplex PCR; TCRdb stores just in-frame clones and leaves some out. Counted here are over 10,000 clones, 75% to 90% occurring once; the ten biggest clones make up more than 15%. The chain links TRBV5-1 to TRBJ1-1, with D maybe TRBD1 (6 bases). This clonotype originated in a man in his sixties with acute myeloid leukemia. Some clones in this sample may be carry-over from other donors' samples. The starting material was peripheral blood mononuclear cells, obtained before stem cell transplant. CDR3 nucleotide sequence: TGCGCCAGCAGCCCCGAGAGGGGGACTTCTGAAGCTTTCTTT. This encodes CASSPERGTSEAFF.